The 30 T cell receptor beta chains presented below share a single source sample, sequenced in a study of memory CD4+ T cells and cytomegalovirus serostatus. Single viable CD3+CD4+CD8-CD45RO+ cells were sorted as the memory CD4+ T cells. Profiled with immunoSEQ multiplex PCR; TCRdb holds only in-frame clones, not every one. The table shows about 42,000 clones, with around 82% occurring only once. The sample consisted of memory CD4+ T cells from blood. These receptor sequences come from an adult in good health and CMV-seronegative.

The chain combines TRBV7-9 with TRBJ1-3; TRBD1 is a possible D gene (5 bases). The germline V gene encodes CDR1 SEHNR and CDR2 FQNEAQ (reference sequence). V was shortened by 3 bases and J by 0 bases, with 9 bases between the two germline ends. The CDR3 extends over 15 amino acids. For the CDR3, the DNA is TGTGCCAGCAGCTTGTCCAGGGCCTCTGGAAACACCATATATTTT. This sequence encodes CASSLSRASGNTIYF.

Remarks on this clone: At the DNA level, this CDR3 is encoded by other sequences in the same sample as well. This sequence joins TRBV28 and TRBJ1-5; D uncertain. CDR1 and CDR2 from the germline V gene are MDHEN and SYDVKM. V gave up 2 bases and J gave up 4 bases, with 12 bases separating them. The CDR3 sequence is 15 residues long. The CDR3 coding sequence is TGTGCCAGCAGTTTAACTTCCGGACGGAATCAGCCCCAGCATTTT. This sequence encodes CASSLTSGRNQPQHF.

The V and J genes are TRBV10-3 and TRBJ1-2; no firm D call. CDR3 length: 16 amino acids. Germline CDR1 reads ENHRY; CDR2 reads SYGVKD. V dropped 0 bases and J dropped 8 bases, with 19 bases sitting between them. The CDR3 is CAISESFSNSLGGYTF. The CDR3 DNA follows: TGTGCCATCAGTGAGTCTTTTTCGAATAGTCTCGGGGGCTACACCTTC.

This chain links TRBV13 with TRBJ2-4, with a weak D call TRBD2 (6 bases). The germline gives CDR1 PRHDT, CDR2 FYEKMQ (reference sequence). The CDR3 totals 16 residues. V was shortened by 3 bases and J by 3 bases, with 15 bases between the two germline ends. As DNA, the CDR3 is TGTGCCAGCAGCTTTAGGTTTGGTAGCGGCAAAAACATTCAGTACTTC. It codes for CASSFRFGSGKNIQYF.

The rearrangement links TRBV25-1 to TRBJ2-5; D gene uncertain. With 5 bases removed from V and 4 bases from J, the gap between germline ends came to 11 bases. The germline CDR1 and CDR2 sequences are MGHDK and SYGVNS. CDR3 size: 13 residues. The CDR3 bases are TGTGCCAGCAGTCCACTGACCTCAGAGACCCAGTACTTC. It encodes CASSPLTSETQYF.

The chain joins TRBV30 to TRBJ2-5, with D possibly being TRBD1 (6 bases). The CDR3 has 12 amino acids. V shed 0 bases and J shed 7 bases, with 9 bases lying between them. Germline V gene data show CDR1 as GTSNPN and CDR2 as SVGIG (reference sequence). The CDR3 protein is CAWSVLGGTQYF. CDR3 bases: TGTGCCTGGAGTGTCCTAGGGGGGACCCAGTACTTC. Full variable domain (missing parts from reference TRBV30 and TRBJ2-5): SQTIHQWPATLVQPVGSPLSLECTVEGTSNPNLYWYRQAAGRGLQLLFYSVGIGQISSEVPQNLSASRPQDRQFILSSKKLLLSDSGFYLCAWSVLGGTQYFGPGTRLLVL.

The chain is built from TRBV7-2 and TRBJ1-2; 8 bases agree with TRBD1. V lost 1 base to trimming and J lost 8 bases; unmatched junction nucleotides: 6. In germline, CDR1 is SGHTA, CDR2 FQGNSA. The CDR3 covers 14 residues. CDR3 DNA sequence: TGTGCCAGCAGCTTAGATGCAGGGGGCCGGGGCTACACCTTC. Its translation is CASSLDAGGRGYTF.

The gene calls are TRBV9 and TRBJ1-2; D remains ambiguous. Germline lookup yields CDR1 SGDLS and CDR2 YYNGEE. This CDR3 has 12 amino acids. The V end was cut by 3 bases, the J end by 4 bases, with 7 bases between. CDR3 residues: CASSAWSYGYTF. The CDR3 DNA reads TGTGCCAGCAGCGCCTGGTCCTATGGCTACACCTTC. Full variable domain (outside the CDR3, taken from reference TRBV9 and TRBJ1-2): DSGVTQTPKHLITATGQRVTLRCSPRSGDLSVYWYQQSLDQGLQFLIQYYNGEERAKGNILERFSAQQFPDLHSELNLSSLELGDSALYFCASSAWSYGYTFGSGTRLTVV.

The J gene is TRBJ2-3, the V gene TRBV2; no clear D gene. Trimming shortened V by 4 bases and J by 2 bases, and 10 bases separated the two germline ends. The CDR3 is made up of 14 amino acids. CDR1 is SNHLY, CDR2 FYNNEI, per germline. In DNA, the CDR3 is TGTGCCAGCAGTGGACGGATTTCCACAGATACGCAGTATTTT. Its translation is CASSGRISTDTQYF.

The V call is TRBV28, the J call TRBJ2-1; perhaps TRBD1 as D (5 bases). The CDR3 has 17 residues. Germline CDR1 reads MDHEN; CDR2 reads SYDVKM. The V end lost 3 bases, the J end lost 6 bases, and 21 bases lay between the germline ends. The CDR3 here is CASSFPFWQGEGNEQFF. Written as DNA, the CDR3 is TGTGCCAGCAGTTTTCCCTTTTGGCAGGGTGAAGGCAATGAGCAGTTCTTC.

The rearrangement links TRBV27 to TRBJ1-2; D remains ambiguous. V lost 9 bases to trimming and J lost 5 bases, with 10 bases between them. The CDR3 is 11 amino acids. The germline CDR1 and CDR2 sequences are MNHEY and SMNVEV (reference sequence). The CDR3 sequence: CASKGNYGYTF. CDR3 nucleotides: TGTGCCAGTAAAGGGAATTATGGCTACACCTTC.

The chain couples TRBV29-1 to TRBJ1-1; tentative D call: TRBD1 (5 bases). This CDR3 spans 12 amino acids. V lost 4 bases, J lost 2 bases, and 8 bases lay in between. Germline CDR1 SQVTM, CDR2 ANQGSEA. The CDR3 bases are TGCAGCGTTGGGGGCAGTAACACTGAAGCTTTCTTT. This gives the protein CSVGGSNTEAFF.

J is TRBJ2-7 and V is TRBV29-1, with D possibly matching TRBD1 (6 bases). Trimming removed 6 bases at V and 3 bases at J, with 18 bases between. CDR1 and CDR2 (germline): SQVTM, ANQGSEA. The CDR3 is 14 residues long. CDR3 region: CSVTGQYSIYEQYF. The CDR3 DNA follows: TGCAGCGTCACCGGACAGTATTCTATCTACGAGCAGTACTTC.

In DNA form, the CDR3 reads TGCGCCAGCAGCTTTGGAGCCCAAAAAACTCATCGTGGCTACACCTTC. The encoded protein is CASSFGAQKTHRGYTF. The chain joins TRBV5-1 to TRBJ1-2; D is undetermined. Germline V gene sequence: CDR1 SGHRS, CDR2 YFSETQ. This CDR3 spans 16 amino acids. Trimming cost V 2 bases and J 7 bases, with 21 bases left between them.

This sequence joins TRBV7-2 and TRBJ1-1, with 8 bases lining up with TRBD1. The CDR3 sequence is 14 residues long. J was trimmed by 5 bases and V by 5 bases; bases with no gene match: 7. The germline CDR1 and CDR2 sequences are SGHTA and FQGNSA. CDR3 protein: CASSPRDRGTEAFF. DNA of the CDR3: TGTGCCAGCAGCCCTAGAGACAGGGGAACTGAAGCTTTCTTT.

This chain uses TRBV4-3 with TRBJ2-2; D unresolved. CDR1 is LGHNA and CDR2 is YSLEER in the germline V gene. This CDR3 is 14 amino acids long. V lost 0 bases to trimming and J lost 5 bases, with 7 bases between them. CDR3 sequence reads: CASSQDVGTGELFF. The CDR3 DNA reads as TGCGCCAGCAGCCAAGATGTCGGAACCGGGGAGCTGTTTTTT.

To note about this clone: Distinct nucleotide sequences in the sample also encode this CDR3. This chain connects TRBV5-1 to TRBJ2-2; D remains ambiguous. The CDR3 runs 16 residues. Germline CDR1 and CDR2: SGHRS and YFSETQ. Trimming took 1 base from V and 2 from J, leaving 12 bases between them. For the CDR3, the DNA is TGCGCCAGCAGCTTGAGTCTGGTCGGAAACACCGGGGAGCTGTTTTTT. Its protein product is CASSLSLVGNTGELFF. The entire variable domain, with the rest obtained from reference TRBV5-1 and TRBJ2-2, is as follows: KAGVTQTPRYLIKTRGQQVTLSCSPISGHRSVSWYQQTPGQGLQFLFEYFSETQRNKGNFPGRFSGRQFSNSRSEMNVSTLELGDSALYLCASSLSLVGNTGELFFGEGSRLTVL.

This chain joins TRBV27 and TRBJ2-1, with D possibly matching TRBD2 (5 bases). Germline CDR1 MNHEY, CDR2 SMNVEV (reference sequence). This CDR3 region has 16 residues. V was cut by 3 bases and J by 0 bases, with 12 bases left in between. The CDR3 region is CASSLFGESSYNEQFF. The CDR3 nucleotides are TGTGCCAGCAGTTTGTTCGGGGAAAGCTCCTACAATGAGCAGTTCTTC.

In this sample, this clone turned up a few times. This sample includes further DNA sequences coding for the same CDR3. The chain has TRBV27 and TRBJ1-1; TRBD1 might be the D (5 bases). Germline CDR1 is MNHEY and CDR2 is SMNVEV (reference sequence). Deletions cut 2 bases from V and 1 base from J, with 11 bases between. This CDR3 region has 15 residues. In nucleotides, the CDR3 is TGTGCCAGCAGTTTAAAGCGGGGGACGAACACTGAAGCTTTCTTT. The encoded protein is CASSLKRGTNTEAFF.

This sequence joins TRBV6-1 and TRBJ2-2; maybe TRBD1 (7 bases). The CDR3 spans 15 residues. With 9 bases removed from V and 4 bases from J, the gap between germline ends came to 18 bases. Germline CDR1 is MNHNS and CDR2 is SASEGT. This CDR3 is CASPGDYRGTGELFF. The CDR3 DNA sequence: TGTGCCAGTCCGGGAGACTACAGGGGCACCGGGGAGCTGTTTTTT.

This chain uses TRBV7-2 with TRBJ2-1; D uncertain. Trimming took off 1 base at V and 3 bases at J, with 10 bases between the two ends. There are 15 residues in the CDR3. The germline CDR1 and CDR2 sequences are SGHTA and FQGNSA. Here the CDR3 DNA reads TGTGCCAGCAGCTTAGAGGTGGGAAACTACAATGAGCAGTTCTTC. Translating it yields CASSLEVGNYNEQFF.

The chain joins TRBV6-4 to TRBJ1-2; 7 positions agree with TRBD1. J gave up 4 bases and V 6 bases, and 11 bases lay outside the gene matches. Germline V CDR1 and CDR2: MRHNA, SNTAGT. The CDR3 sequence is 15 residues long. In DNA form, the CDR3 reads TGTGCCAGCAGCCCTAGACAGGGATTGATCTATGGCTACACCTTC. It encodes CASSPRQGLIYGYTF.

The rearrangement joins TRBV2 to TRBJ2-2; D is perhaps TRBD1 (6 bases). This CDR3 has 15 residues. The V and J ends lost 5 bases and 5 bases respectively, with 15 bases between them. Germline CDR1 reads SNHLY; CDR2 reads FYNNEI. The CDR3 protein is CASSRQGFQTGELFF. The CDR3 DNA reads TGTGCCAGCAGTCGTCAGGGGTTCCAAACCGGGGAGCTGTTTTTT. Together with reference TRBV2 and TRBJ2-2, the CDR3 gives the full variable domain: EPEVTQTPSHQVTQMGQEVILRCVPISNHLYFYWYRQILGQKVEFLVSFYNNEISEKSEIFDDQFSVERPDGSNFTLKIRSTKLEDSAMYFCASSRQGFQTGELFFGEGSRLTVL.

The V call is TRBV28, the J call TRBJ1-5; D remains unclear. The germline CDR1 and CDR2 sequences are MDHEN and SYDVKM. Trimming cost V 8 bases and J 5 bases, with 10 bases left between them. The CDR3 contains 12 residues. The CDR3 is CASGLLDQPQHF. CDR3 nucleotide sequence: TGTGCCAGCGGTCTTCTGGATCAGCCCCAGCATTTT.

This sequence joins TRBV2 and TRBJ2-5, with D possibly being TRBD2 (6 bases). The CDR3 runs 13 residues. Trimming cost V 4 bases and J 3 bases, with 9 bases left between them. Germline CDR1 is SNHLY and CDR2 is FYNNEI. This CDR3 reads CASSGRVKETQYF. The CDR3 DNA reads TGTGCCAGCAGTGGGAGGGTTAAAGAGACCCAGTACTTC.

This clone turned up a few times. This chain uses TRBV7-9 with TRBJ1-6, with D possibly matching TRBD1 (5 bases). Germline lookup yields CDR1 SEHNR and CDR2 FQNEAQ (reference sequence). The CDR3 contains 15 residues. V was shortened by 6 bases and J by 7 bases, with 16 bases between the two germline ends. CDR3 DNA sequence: TGTGCCAGCAGTCCCTCGGGACGGAAAAATTCACCCCTCCACTTT. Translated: CASSPSGRKNSPLHF. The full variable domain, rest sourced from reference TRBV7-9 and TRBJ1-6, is DTGVSQNPRHKITKRGQNVTFRCDPISEHNRLYWYRQTLGQGPEFLTYFQNEAQLEKSRLLSDRFSAERPKGSFSTLEIQRTEQGDSAMYLCASSPSGRKNSPLHFGNGTRLTVT.

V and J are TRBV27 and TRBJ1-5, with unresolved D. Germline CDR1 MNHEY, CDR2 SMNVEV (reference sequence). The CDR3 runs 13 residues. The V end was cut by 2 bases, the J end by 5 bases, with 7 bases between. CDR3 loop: CASSLVPYQPQHF. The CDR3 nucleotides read TGTGCCAGCAGTTTAGTCCCATATCAGCCCCAGCATTTT.

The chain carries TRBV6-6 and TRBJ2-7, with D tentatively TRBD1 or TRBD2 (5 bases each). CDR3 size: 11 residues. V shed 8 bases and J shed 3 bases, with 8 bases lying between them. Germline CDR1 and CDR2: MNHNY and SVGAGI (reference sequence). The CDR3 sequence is CASGAGYEQYF. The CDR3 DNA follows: TGTGCCAGCGGGGCGGGCTACGAGCAGTACTTC.

The CDR3 sequence is CASSLFGARNEQYF. The CDR3 DNA follows: TGTGCCAGCAGTTTATTCGGGGCCAGGAACGAGCAGTACTTC. V and J are TRBV27 and TRBJ2-7; D possibly uses TRBD1 or TRBD2 (5 bases each). The germline V gene has CDR1 MNHEY and CDR2 SMNVEV (reference sequence). The CDR3 has 14 amino acids. V lost 1 base and J lost 5, with 12 bases in between.

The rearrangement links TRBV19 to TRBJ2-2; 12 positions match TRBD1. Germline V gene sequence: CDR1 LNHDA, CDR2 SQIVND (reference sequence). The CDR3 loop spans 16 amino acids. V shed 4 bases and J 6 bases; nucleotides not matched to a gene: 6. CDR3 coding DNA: TGTGCCAGTAGTACCGGGACAGGGGGCAGCCCCGGGGAGCTGTTTTTT. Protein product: CASSTGTGGSPGELFF. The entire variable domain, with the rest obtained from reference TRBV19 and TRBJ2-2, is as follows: DGGITQSPKYLFRKEGQNVTLSCEQNLNHDAMYWYRQDPGQGLRLIYYSQIVNDFQKGDIAEGYSVSREKKESFPLTVTSAQKNPTAFYLCASSTGTGGSPGELFFGEGSRLTVL.